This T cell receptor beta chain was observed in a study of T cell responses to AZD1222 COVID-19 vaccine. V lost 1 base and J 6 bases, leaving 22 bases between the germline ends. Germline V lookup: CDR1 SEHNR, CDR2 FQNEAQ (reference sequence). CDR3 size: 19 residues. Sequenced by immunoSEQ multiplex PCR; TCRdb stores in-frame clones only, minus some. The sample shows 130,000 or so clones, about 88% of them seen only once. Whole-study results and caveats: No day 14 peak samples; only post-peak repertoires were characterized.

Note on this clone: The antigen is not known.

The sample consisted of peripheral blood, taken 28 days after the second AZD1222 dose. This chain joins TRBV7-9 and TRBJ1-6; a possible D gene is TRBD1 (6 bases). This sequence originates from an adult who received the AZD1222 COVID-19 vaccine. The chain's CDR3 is CASSLERLGAGDPNSPLHF. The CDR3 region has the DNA TGTGCCAGCAGCTTAGAGCGGCTTGGGGCAGGGGATCCTAATTCACCCCTCCACTTT.